The 18 T cell receptor beta chains given below trace back to one sample, sequenced in a study of OX40 agonist ivuxolimab in advanced cancers. Some clones are missing from TCRdb's copy, which holds only in-frame ones; the method was immunoSEQ multiplex PCR. The sample lists 55,000 to 85,000 clones, 85% occurring once. The sequenced sample was CD4+ or CD8+ T cells sorted from blood, obtained in a trial of the OX40 agonist ivuxolimab. The receptors here all came from an adult with an advanced solid tumor such as melanoma, head and neck, liver or kidney cancer.

J is TRBJ1-2 and V is TRBV19; D gene uncertain. This CDR3 has 13 residues. Germline CDR1 is LNHDA and CDR2 is SQIVND (reference sequence). Between the trimmed V and J ends, which lost 5 bases and 4 bases, there was a span of 11 bases. The CDR3 region has the DNA TGTGCCAGTAGTCCGACTCAGTCCTATGGCTACACCTTC. It codes for CASSPTQSYGYTF.

This rearrangement joins TRBV5-1 to TRBJ1-3, with D hard to call. The CDR3 loop spans 13 amino acids. Germline CDR1 reads SGHRS; CDR2 reads YFSETQ. V was cut by 7 bases and J by 1 base, with 9 bases left in between. In DNA, the CDR3 is TGCGCCAGCTCGACACCGTCTGGAAACACCATATATTTT. Translating it yields CASSTPSGNTIYF.

The chain uses TRBV12-5 and TRBJ1-1, with D tentatively TRBD1 (6 bases). Trimming removed 1 base from V and 2 bases from J, with 23 bases in between. The CDR3 sequence is 19 residues long. Germline V CDR1 and CDR2: LGHNT, FRNRAP. The CDR3 spells CASGLGLHIAGGTNTEAFF. The CDR3 DNA is TGTGCTAGTGGTTTGGGACTGCACATAGCCGGTGGGACAAACACTGAAGCTTTCTTT.

A single count supports this clone. The chain carries TRBV5-1 and TRBJ2-3; 8 positions agree with TRBD2. V shed 4 bases and J 1 base; nucleotides not matched to a gene: 2. CDR1 and CDR2 (germline): SGHRS, YFSETQ. This CDR3 is built from 14 residues. The CDR3 loop reads CASSQTSGTDTQYF. The CDR3 DNA is TGCGCCAGCAGCCAGACTAGCGGCACAGATACGCAGTATTTT. The variable domain in full, with the rest retrieved from reference TRBV5-1 and TRBJ2-3, is KAGVTQTPRYLIKTRGQQVTLSCSPISGHRSVSWYQQTPGQGLQFLFEYFSETQRNKGNFPGRFSGRQFSNSRSEMNVSTLELGDSALYLCASSQTSGTDTQYFGPGTRLTVL.

The chain couples TRBV6-5 to TRBJ2-5; D not resolved. The V gene lost 5 bases and the J gene lost 4 bases, with 5 bases spanning the gap. The CDR3 runs to 11 residues. Germline-derived CDR1 and CDR2 are MNHEY and SVGAGI. DNA for the CDR3: TGTGCCAGCAGTCCCGGAGAGACCCAGTACTTC. Translation gives CASSPGETQYF.

This chain connects TRBV7-2 to TRBJ1-2; D is unclear. CDR1 and CDR2 from the germline V gene are SGHTA and FQGNSA. V dropped 5 bases and J dropped 8 bases, with 12 bases sitting between them. The CDR3 extends over 12 amino acids. CDR3 DNA: TGTGCCAGCAGCCCGAAAGGTTACGGCTACACCTTC. Translated, it gives CASSPKGYGYTF.

This clone was detected a few times. The chain joins TRBV7-9 to TRBJ1-1, with D maybe TRBD1 (5 bases). V shed 1 base and J shed 3 bases, with 9 bases lying between them. Germline-derived CDR1 and CDR2 are SEHNR and FQNEAQ (reference sequence). The CDR3 runs 14 residues. The DNA of the CDR3 is TGTGCCAGCAGCTTAGTGTCAGGGTACACTGAAGCTTTCTTT. Its protein is CASSLVSGYTEAFF.

The chain has TRBV5-1 and TRBJ2-1; 8 nucleotides align to TRBD1. Germline V gene data show CDR1 as SGHRS and CDR2 as YFSETQ. The CDR3 loop spans 16 amino acids. V was pared by 1 base and J by 8 bases, with 11 bases of the junction left unmatched. In nucleotides, the CDR3 is TGCGCCAGCAGCTTGTCGCGGACAGGGTCTCTCGATGAGCAGTTCTTC. Translation gives CASSLSRTGSLDEQFF.

This chain joins TRBV7-4 and TRBJ2-4; 7 bases line up with TRBD2. V was pared by 4 bases and J by 7 bases, with 4 bases of the junction left unmatched. CDR1 is SGHVT, CDR2 SQSDAQ, per germline. There are 13 residues in the CDR3. The DNA of the CDR3 is TGTGCCAGCAGCTCCGTCGGGAGGAACATTCAGTACTTC. This gives the protein CASSSVGRNIQYF.

The chain is built from TRBV5-1 and TRBJ1-2; D not resolved. V was trimmed by 0 bases and J by 5 bases, leaving 14 bases between them. Germline values: CDR1 SGHRS, CDR2 YFSETQ. This CDR3 is built from 15 residues. The CDR3 nucleotides read TGCGCCAGCAGCTTGGCCCTCGGGCAGTATTATGGCTACACCTTC. Its translation: CASSLALGQYYGYTF. The full variable domain, rest sourced from reference TRBV5-1 and TRBJ1-2, is KAGVTQTPRYLIKTRGQQVTLSCSPISGHRSVSWYQQTPGQGLQFLFEYFSETQRNKGNFPGRFSGRQFSNSRSEMNVSTLELGDSALYLCASSLALGQYYGYTFGSGTRLTVV.

V and J are TRBV6-5 and TRBJ1-6; TRBD1 matches 7 bases. Germline lookup yields CDR1 MNHEY and CDR2 SVGAGI. The CDR3 spans 15 residues. V trimming: 6 bases; J trimming: 9 bases; junction bases outside the gene matches: 11. CDR3 amino acids: CASRPTGTAFSPLHF. CDR3 DNA sequence: TGTGCCAGCAGGCCCACCGGGACAGCTTTTTCACCCCTCCACTTT.

The rearrangement uses TRBV6-1 and TRBJ2-3; 12 nucleotides align to TRBD2. The CDR3 has 15 residues. The V and J ends lost 8 bases and 4 bases, in that order; junction bases with no gene match: 7. The germline V gene encodes CDR1 MNHNS and CDR2 SASEGT. Here the CDR3 DNA reads TGTGCCAGCGCTAGCGGGGGGGCCGGCGCAGATACGCAGTATTTT. Its protein is CASASGGAGADTQYF.

This clone was seen more than once but under ten times. The chain has TRBV27 and TRBJ1-1, with 10 bases lining up with TRBD1. Unmatched junction bases numbered 14, after V lost 9 bases and J lost 10 bases. This CDR3 contains 14 residues. CDR1 and CDR2 (germline): MNHEY, SMNVEV (reference sequence). CDR3 nucleotide sequence: TGTGCCAGTATCGCTCCGGGACAGGGGATAAGAGCTTTCTTT. This sequence encodes CASIAPGQGIRAFF.

The chain uses TRBV7-2 and TRBJ1-2; D gene unclear. The CDR3 covers 14 residues. The ends were cut back, 1 base at V and 2 bases at J, with 8 bases in the middle. Looked up from germline, CDR1 is SGHTA and CDR2 is FQGNSA. This chain's CDR3 is CASSLGARNYGYTF. DNA for the CDR3: TGTGCCAGCAGCTTAGGGGCCAGGAACTATGGCTACACCTTC.

The CDR3 region has the DNA TGTGCCAGCAGCTTTAACCGGCAAAACCCTTCGACAGGGGGCGAAGATACGCAGTATTTT. It yields the protein CASSFNRQNPSTGGEDTQYF. The chain has TRBV5-4 and TRBJ2-3; 10 bases are a match to TRBD1. The CDR3 extends over 20 amino acids. From germline, CDR1 is SGHNT and CDR2 YYREEE (reference sequence). V dropped 2 bases and J dropped 5; count of bases not matched to a gene: 20.

The chain joins TRBV29-1 to TRBJ2-1, with D possibly TRBD2 on 5 matching bases. The CDR3 sequence is 13 residues long. Between the trimmed V and J ends, which lost 4 bases and 7 bases, there was a span of 14 bases. The germline gives CDR1 SQVTM, CDR2 ANQGSEA. The CDR3 loop reads CSVGLASFNEQFF. The DNA of the CDR3 is TGCAGCGTTGGTTTGGCTAGCTTTAATGAGCAGTTCTTC.

This sequence joins TRBV6-1 and TRBJ2-1; 12 bases are a match to TRBD1. With 3 bases clipped from V and 7 bases from J, the junction kept 10 bases outside the gene matches. Germline CDR1 is MNHNS and CDR2 is SASEGT. CDR3 length: 17 amino acids. The CDR3 nucleotides are TGTGCCAGCAGTGACACCGCGGGACAGGGGGCTGGTAATGAGCAGTTCTTC. It encodes CASSDTAGQGAGNEQFF.

This clone has only a few counts. The rearrangement links TRBV5-1 to TRBJ1-1; tentatively, D is TRBD1 (5 bases). From germline, CDR1 is SGHRS and CDR2 YFSETQ. V gave up 2 bases and J gave up 1 base, with 9 bases separating them. The CDR3 spans 14 residues. Here the CDR3 reads CASSLDSSNTEAFF. The CDR3 DNA reads as TGCGCCAGCAGCTTAGACAGCTCGAACACTGAAGCTTTCTTT.